The clone carrying this T cell receptor (beta chain) appeared a single time. This sample is drawn from a study of OX40 agonist ivuxolimab in advanced cancers. Study-level information: Patients in the trial were receiving intravenous ivuxolimab every 2 weeks, at doses of 0.01 to 10 mg/kg.

Repertoires were generated with immunoSEQ multiplex PCR, while TCRdb's copy carries only in-frame clones and drops some. The sample contains more than 50,000 clones, about 83% of which appear only once. Exclusion of a patient followed from autoimmune disease history or systemic immunosuppression. Samples were taken at baseline and on day 1 of cycles 4 and 7. Germline CDR1 reads SEHNR; CDR2 reads FQNEAQ (reference sequence). V lost 2 bases and J lost 6, with 8 bases in between. CDR3 length: 13 residues. Source: CD4+ or CD8+ T cells sorted from blood, taken in a trial of the OX40 agonist ivuxolimab. The clonotype comes from an adult with an advanced solid tumor such as melanoma, head and neck, liver or kidney cancer. The chain uses TRBV7-9 and TRBJ2-1, with no clear D. The CDR3, as DNA: TGTGCCAGCAGCTTACTCCAGGCCAATGAGCAGTTCTTC. Amino acids: CASSLLQANEQFF.